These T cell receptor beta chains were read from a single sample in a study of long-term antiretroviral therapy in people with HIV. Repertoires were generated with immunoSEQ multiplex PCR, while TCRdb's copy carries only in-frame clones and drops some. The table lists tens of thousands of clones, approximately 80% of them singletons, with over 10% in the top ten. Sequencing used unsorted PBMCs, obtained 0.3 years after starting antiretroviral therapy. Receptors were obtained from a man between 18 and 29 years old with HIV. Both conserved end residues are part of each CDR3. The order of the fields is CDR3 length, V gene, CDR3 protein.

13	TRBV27	CASGKGRGEKLFF
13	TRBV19	CASRETLGYEQYF
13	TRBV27	CASGGGFGETQYF
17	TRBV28	CASSQLRTGISNQPQHF
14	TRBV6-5	CASSWRGDTYEQYF
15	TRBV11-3	CASSLDGTGGETQYF
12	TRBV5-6	CASSLVQETQYF
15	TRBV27	CASSMTSGSAETQYF
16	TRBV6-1	CASSDLPGLDTNGYTF
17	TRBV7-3	CASSMGLAGSSYNEQFF
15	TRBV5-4	CASGYRGSSGNTIYF
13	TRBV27	CASSGIGTYEQYF
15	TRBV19	CASSIGLAGSYEQYF
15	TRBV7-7	CASSFGSGGSYEQYF
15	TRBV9	CASSVSGGVGETQYF
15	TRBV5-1	CASSLGGSGNTEAFF
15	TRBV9	CASSVGQASTDTQYF
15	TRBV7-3	CASSLTGAGKYEQYF
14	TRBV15	CATSFTGGQDGYTF
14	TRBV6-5	CASSVWGATDTQYF
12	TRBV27	CASRHGGGSAFF
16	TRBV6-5	CASSYSSGSAAHEQYF
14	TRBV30	CAWSVSFPSRELFF
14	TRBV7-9	CASSNLEGKQPQHF
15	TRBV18	CASSRDNRNTGELFF
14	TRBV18	CASSPQDGNYEQYF
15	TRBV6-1	CASSEVSGTAYEQYF
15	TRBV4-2	CASSQEGGGYTEAFF
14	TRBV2	CASSEGGRVLGQYF
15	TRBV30	CAWSEGRSAGQPQHF
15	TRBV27	CASSLRDYRTDTQYF
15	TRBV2	CASSEEVGLEDEQFF
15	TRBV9	CASSGRQGAEEKLFF
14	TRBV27	CASRRGISGNTIYF
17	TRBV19	CASSIVAGQGNFQPQHF
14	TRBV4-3	CASSRLQGDNEQFF
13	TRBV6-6	CANQTGEPGELFF
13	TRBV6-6	CASTQGAGDEQFF
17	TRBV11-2	CASSPTRMRGGFETQYF
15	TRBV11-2	CASSLAPTPNNEQFF
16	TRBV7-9	CASSPPGGEGPYGYTF
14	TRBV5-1	CASSLGQVGVKLFF
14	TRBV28	CASSLYTDNQPQHF
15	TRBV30	CAWSPPAGDINEQFF
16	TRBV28	CASSPPGRVNTGELFF
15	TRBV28	CASSSGQGGVLPQHF
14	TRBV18	CASSQQGAHYEQYF